The 8 T cell receptor beta chains presented below share a single source sample, sequenced in a study of control samples from healthy donors and cancer patients. The table came from immunoSEQ multiplex PCR; TCRdb's copy has only in-frame clones and leaves some out. The data show roughly 200,000 clones, with approximately 92% seen just once and more than 1.2% held by the top ten. The sample consisted of blood. The receptor source for this set is a man between 18 and 35 years old in good health.

This clone was detected a few times. This chain joins TRBV9 and TRBJ2-3; D unresolved. The CDR3 runs to 11 residues. Germline V gives CDR1 SGDLS, CDR2 YYNGEE. V dropped 8 bases and J dropped 11 bases, with 15 bases sitting between them. CDR3 region: CASGGRVQQYF. DNA of the CDR3: TGTGCCAGTGGCGGTAGGGTTCAGCAGTATTTT.

This clone was recorded only once. The gene calls are TRBV5-1 and TRBJ1-1; the match to TRBD1 covers 8 bases. Germline V gene lookup returns CDR1 SGHRS and CDR2 YFSETQ. Trimming took 4 bases from V and 5 from J; bases not matched to a gene: 7. There are 14 residues in the CDR3. Here the CDR3 DNA reads TGCGCCAGCAGCCTGAACAGGGGGAGGACTGAAGCTTTCTTT. Translation gives CASSLNRGRTEAFF.

CDR3 in amino acids: CASSLTGPGDEKLFF. DNA of the CDR3: TGTGCCAGCAGTTTAACGGGGCCGGGGGATGAAAAACTGTTTTTT. This chain connects TRBV28 to TRBJ1-4; D is possibly TRBD1 (5 bases). The CDR3 has 15 amino acids. V was pared by 2 bases and J by 6 bases, with 13 bases between. The germline gives CDR1 MDHEN, CDR2 SYDVKM.

The J gene is TRBJ1-2, the V gene TRBV2, with a tentative D call TRBD1 (5 bases). Per the germline V gene, CDR1 is SNHLY and CDR2 is FYNNEI. V dropped 6 bases and J dropped 0 bases, with 5 bases sitting between them. CDR3 length equals 12 residues. The CDR3 DNA reads TGTGCCAGCAGGGACACTAACTATGGCTACACCTTC. This codes for CASRDTNYGYTF.

The chain links TRBV11-3 to TRBJ2-1, with D possibly being TRBD2 (5 bases). Trimming cost V 1 base and J 4 bases, with 11 bases left between them. Germline V lookup: CDR1 SGHNT, CDR2 YENEEA. The CDR3 has 15 residues. The CDR3 here is CASSLGRELYNEQFF. The CDR3 nucleotides read TGTGCCAGCAGCTTAGGTAGGGAGCTTTACAATGAGCAGTTCTTC.

The chain has TRBV15 and TRBJ1-5; D is ambiguous. The length of the CDR3 is 14 residues. V shed 0 bases and J shed 0 bases, with 3 bases lying between them. Germline V lookup: CDR1 LNHNV, CDR2 YYDKDF (reference sequence). The DNA for the CDR3 is TGTGCCACCAGCAGAGAGATTAGCAATCAGCCCCAGCATTTT. Its translation: CATSREISNQPQHF.

The V gene is TRBV6-1, the J gene TRBJ2-7, with D maybe TRBD1 (6 bases). CDR1 is MNHNS, CDR2 SASEGT, per germline. This CDR3 comprises 13 residues. V was clipped by 2 bases and J by 3 bases, with 8 bases between them. The CDR3 DNA reads as TGTGCCAGCAGTGAAACAGGGTACTACGAGCAGTACTTC. It is translated as CASSETGYYEQYF.

V gene TRBV28 combines with J gene TRBJ2-7; TRBD2 matches at 14 bases. Germline loops: CDR1 MDHEN, CDR2 SYDVKM. The ends lost 6 bases at V and 3 bases at J; junction bases unmatched: 7. The CDR3 has 16 residues. The CDR3 DNA is TGTGCCAGCAGATTAGGGACTAGCGGGGGACTCTACGAGCAGTACTTC. This encodes CASRLGTSGGLYEQYF.